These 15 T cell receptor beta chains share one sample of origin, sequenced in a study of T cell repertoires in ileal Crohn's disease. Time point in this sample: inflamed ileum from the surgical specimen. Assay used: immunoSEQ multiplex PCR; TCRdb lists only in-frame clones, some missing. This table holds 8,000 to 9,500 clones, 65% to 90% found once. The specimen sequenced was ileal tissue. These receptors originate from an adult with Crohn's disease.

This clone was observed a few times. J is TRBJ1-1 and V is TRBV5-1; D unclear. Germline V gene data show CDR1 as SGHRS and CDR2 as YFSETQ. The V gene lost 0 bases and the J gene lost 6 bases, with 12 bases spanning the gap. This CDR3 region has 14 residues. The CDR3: CASSLGSDVSEAFF. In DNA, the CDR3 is TGCGCCAGCAGCTTGGGGTCGGACGTGTCTGAAGCTTTCTTT.

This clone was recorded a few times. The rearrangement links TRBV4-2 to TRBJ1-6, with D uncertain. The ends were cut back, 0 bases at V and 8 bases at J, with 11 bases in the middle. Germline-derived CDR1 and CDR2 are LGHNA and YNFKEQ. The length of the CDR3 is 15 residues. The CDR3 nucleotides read TGTGCCAGCAGCCAAGAGGTTGGAGGGCATTCACCCCTCCACTTT. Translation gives CASSQEVGGHSPLHF.

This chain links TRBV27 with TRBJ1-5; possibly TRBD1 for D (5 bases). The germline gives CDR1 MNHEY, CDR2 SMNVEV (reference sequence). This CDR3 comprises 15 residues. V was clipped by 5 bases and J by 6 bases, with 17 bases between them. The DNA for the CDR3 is TGTGCCAGCAGTCCCCACGGGGGTACTCCTCAGCCCCAGCATTTT. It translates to CASSPHGGTPQPQHF.

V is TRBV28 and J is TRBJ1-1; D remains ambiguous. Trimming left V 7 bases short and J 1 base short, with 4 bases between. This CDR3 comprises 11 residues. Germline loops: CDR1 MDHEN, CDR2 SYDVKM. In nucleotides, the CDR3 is TGTGCCAGCAAGGGGAACACTGAAGCTTTCTTT. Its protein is CASKGNTEAFF.

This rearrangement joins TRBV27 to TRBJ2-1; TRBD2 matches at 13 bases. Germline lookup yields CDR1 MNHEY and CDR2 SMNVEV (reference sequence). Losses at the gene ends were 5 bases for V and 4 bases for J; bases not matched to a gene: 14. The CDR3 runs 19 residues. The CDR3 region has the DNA TGTGCCAGCAGTGCGACTAGCGGGGGGCCTAGCTCACCGTACAATGAGCAGTTCTTC. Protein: CASSATSGGPSSPYNEQFF.

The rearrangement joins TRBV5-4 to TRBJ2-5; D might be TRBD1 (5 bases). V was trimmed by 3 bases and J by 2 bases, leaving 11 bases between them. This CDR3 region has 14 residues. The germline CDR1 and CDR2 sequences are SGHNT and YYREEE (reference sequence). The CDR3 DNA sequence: TGTGCCAGCAGCTCCAGGGATTCACAAGAGACCCAGTACTTC. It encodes CASSSRDSQETQYF.

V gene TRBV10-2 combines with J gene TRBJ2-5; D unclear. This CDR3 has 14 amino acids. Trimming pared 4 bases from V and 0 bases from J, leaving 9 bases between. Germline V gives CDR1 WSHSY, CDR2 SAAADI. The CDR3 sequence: CASSAGRYQETQYF. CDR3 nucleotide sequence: TGCGCCAGCAGTGCCGGACGGTACCAAGAGACCCAGTACTTC.

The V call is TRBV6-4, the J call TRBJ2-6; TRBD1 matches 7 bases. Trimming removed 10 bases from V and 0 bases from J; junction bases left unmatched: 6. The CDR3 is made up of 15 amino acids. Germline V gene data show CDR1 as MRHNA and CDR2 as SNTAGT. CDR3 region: CATGTDHSGANVLTF. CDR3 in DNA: TGTGCCACCGGGACAGACCACTCTGGGGCCAACGTCCTGACTTTC.

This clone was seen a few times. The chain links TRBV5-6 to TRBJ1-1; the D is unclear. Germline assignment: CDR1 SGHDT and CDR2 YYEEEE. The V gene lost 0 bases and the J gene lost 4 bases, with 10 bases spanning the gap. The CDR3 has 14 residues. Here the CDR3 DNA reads TGTGCCAGCAGCTTGGGGTCGGTGGGCACTGAAGCTTTCTTT. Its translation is CASSLGSVGTEAFF.

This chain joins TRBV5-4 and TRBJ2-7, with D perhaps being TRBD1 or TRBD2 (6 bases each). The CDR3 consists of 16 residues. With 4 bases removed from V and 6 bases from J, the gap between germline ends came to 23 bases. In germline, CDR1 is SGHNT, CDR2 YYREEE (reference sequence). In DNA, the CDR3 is TGTGCCAGCAGCGAGGGGGGCCAGGCGGGGTTCGGCGAGCAGTACTTC. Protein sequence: CASSEGGQAGFGEQYF. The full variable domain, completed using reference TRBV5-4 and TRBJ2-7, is ETGVTQSPTHLIKTRGQQVTLRCSSQSGHNTVSWYQQALGQGPQFIFQYYREEENGRGNFPPRFSGLQFPNYSSELNVNALELDDSALYLCASSEGGQAGFGEQYFGPGTRLTVT.

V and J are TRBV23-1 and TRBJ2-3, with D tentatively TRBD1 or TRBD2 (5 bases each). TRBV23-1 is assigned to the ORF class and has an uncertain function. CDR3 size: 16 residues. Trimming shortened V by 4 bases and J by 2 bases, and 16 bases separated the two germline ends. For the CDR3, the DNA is TGCGCCAGCAGTCCCCTCCGGCAGGGACCCACAGATACGCAGTATTTT. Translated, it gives CASSPLRQGPTDTQYF.

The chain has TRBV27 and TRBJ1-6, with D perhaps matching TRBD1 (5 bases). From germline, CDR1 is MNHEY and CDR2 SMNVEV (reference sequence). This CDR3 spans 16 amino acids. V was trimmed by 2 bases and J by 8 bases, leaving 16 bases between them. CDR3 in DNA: TGTGCCAGCAGTTTAGGGGGGGGTCCCGTAGATTCACCCCTCCACTTT. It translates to CASSLGGGPVDSPLHF.

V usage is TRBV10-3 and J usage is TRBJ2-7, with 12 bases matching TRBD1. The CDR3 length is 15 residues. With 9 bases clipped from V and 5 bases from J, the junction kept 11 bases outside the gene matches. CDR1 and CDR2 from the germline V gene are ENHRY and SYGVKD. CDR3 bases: TGTGCCATAACTCCCGGGACAGGGGGCTTCAACGAGCAGTACTTC. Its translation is CAITPGTGGFNEQYF.

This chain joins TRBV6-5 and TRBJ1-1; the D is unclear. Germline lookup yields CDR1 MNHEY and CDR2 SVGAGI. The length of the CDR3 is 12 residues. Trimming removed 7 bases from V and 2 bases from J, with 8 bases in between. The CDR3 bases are TGTGCCAGCACCAACCCCAACACTGAAGCTTTCTTT. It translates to CASTNPNTEAFF.

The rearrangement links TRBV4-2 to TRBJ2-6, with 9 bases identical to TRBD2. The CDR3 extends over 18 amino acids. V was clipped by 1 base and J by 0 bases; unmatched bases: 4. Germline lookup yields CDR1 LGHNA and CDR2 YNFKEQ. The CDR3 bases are TGTGCCAGCAGCCAAGGGACTAGCGATAACTCTGGGGCCAACGTCCTGACTTTC. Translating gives CASSQGTSDNSGANVLTF.